Detailed here is one TCR beta chain. What it binds is not known. An amount of RNA that ranged from roughly 0.5 to 1 ug was reverse transcribed with random hexamers. With immunoSEQ multiplex PCR, TCR beta CDR3 was amplified across 54 Vbeta and 13 Jbeta. Using its own MiXCR run on the immunoSEQ multiplex PCR reads, TCRdb lists one record per CDR3 protein. The sample contains 300,000 to 350,000 distinct CDR3 sequences, 92% of which appear only once. This sample stems from a study of CD8 T cells in Susac syndrome. Study-level findings and limits: The study admitted that it had a relatively small number of individuals in its TCR sequencing and HLA analysis.

The trim removed 1 base at V and 7 bases at J, leaving 13 bases unmatched. This CDR3 is 18 amino acids long. Per germline, CDR1 LGHNA and CDR2 YNFKEQ. The sequenced material came from CD4+ T cells from PBMCs. The sequence was obtained from a human donor with multiple sclerosis. This chain connects TRBV4-2 to TRBJ2-2, with TRBD2 matching 9 bases. In DNA form, the CDR3 reads TGTGCCAGCAGCCAAGTGGCCAAGGCGGGAGGGCCGGGCGGGGAGCTGTTTTTT. This codes for CASSQVAKAGGPGGELFF.